This T cell receptor (beta chain) is from a study of blood T cell repertoires in COVID-19. CDR1 is SGHRS and CDR2 is YFSETQ in the germline V gene. The V gene lost 4 bases and the J gene lost 4 bases, with 12 bases spanning the gap. This CDR3 is 13 amino acids long. Here immunoSEQ multiplex PCR was the method, and the copy in TCRdb shows in-frame clones only, minus some. This table has some 320,000 clones, about 91% appearing once. The sequencing input was peripheral blood. The receptor was isolated from a woman under 40 who had recovered from COVID-19. V usage is TRBV5-1 and J usage is TRBJ2-7, with a possible D match to TRBD2 (6 bases). CDR3 sequence (DNA): TGCGCCAGCAGCACCTGGGACTCGTACGAGCAGTACTTC. Translated: CASSTWDSYEQYF.